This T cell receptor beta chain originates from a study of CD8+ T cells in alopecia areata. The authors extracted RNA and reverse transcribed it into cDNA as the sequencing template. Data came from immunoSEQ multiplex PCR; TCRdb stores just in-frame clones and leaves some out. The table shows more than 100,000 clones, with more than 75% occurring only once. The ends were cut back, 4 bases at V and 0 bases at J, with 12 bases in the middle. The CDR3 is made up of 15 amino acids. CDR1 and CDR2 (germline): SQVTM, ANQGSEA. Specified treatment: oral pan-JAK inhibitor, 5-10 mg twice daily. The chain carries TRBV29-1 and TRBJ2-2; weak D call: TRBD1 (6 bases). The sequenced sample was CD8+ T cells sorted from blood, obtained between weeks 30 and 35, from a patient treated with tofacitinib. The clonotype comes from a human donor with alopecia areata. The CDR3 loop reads CSVGTGFSNTGELFF. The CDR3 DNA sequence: TGCAGCGTTGGTACAGGGTTCTCGAACACCGGGGAGCTGTTTTTT.